This T cell receptor beta chain derives from a study of neoadjuvant anti-PD-1 for oral cavity cancer. General observations from the study: Non-responders to neoadjuvant nivolumab had significantly more clonal PBMC T cells than responders.

The table lists this clone with a count of one. Its target is unknown. Stage II-IVA oral cavity squamous cell carcinoma was new and untreated by systemic or radiation therapy. Blood libraries mostly used approximately 450 ng genomic DNA, six replicates each. Sequencing used immunoSEQ multiplex PCR; TCRdb keeps in-frame clones, though not all of them. Found here are 84,000 or so clones, approximately 80% of them singletons; the top ten hold 3.1%. The sequencing here drew on PBMCs, taken before nivolumab (anti-PD-1) treatment. The clonotype was recovered from a person aged 35-79 years with oral cavity squamous cell carcinoma.

This CDR3 reads CASSLWAGGANEQFF. The CDR3 DNA follows: TGCGCCAGCAGTCTCTGGGCGGGAGGCGCGAATGAGCAGTTCTTC. The chain links TRBV5-1 to TRBJ2-1; 8 positions match TRBD2. Germline V gene sequence: CDR1 SGHRS, CDR2 YFSETQ. The CDR3 extends over 15 amino acids. The V segment lost 5 bases and the J segment 7 bases; nucleotides outside the gene matches: 11. Full variable domain (outside the CDR3, taken from reference TRBV5-1 and TRBJ2-1): KAGVTQTPRYLIKTRGQQVTLSCSPISGHRSVSWYQQTPGQGLQFLFEYFSETQRNKGNFPGRFSGRQFSNSRSEMNVSTLELGDSALYLCASSLWAGGANEQFFGPGTRLTVL.